This T cell receptor beta chain was sequenced during a study of PD-1 blockade in classical Hodgkin lymphoma. Study outcomes and limitations: Baseline diversity in complete responders resembled that of newly diagnosed patients.

The method was immunoSEQ multiplex PCR; TCRdb's version includes in-frame clones alone and lacks a portion of them. Of about 50,000 clones listed, around 78% are singletons. After autologous stem cell transplantation all patients relapsed, and prior brentuximab vedotin exposure differed between cohorts. Each best response was a complete response, a partial response or progressive disease. The J segment lost 4 bases and the V segment lost 0 bases, leaving 7 bases of the junction unmatched. The CDR3 extends over 16 amino acids. CDR1 is SGHDT, CDR2 YYEEEE, per germline. A word on this clone: What it binds is not known.

The sequencing used peripheral blood mononuclear cells (PBMCs), collected before the second cycle of nivolumab. V usage is TRBV5-6 and J usage is TRBJ2-5; 9 nucleotides align to TRBD2. This clonotype originated in a human donor with classical Hodgkin lymphoma. The CDR3: CASSLEGALAGETQYF. The CDR3 DNA reads TGTGCCAGCAGCTTGGAAGGGGCACTAGCGGGAGAGACCCAGTACTTC.